This T cell receptor beta chain was captured in a study of blood T cells in healthy people across ages. Overall study findings and caveats: Older individuals had lower TCR beta diversity per million T cells (the decline was roughly linear). Donor CMV status was unknown, possibly confounding expanded clonotype changes. It was held that the diversity estimates obtained from one million T cells were underestimates.

From germline, CDR1 is MNHNS and CDR2 SASEGT. The CDR3 extends over 12 amino acids. V lost 7 bases and J lost 5; bases outside the gene matches: 4. In its sample, this clonotype was seen a few times. Its antigen is unidentified. Alongside a J-beta primer mix, a sample-barcoded 5' primer served in a second PCR lasting roughly 7 to 12 cycles. Tags on each cDNA molecule came from a template-switch adaptor with 12 random nucleotides. TCRdb re-called the 5' RACE reads through MiXCR, storing one row per CDR3 protein. The profile shows hundreds of thousands of distinct CDR3 sequences, 25% to 30% of them singletons.

The source material was blood. The TCR originated in a woman aged 70-85 years in good health. The chain has TRBV6-1 and TRBJ1-1, with 7 bases that match TRBD1. CDR3 residues: CASIWDRTEAFF. The CDR3 DNA reads TGTGCCAGCATATGGGACAGAACTGAAGCTTTCTTT.